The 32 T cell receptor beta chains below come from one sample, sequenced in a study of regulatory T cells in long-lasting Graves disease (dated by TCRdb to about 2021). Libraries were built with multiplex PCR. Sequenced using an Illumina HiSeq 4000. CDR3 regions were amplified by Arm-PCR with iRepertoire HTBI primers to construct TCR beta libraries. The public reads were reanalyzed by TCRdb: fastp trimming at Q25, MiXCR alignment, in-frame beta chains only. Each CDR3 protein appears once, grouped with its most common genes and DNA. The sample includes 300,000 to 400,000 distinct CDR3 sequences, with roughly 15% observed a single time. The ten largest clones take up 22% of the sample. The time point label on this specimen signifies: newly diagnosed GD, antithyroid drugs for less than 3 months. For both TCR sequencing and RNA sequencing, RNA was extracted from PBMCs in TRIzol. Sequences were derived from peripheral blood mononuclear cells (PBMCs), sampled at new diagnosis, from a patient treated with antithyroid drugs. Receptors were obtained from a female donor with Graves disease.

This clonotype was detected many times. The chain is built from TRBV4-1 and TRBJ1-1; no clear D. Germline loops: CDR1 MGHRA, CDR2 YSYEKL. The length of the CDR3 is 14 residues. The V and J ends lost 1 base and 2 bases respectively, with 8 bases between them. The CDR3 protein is CASSQVQVNTEAFF. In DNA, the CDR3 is TGCGCCAGCAGCCAAGTCCAGGTAAACACTGAAGCTTTCTTT.

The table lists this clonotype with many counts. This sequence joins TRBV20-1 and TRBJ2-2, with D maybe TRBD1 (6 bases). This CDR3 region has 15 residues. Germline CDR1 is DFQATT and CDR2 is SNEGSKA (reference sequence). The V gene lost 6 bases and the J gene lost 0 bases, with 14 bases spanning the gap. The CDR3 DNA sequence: TGCAGTGCCCCTGTCAGGGGTGCGAACACCGGGGAGCTGTTTTTT. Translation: CSAPVRGANTGELFF.

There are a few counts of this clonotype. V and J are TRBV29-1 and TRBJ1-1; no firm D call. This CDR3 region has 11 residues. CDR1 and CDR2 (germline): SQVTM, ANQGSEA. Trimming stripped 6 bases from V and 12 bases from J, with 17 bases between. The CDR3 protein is CSVRARGVTFF. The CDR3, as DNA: TGCAGCGTCCGGGCCCGAGGTGTAACTTTCTTT.

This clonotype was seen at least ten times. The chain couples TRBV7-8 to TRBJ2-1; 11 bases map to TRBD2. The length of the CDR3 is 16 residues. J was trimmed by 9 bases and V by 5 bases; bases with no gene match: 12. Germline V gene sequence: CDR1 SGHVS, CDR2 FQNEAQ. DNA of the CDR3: TGTGCCAGCAGCCCAAGGCGACTAGCGGGACGCGCTGAGCAGTTCTTC. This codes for CASSPRRLAGRAEQFF.

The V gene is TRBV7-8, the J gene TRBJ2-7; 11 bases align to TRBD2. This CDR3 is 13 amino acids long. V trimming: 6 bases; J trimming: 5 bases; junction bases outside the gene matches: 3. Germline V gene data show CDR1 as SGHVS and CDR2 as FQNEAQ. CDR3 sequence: CASSSGRAHEQYF. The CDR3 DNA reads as TGTGCCAGCAGTAGCGGGAGGGCCCACGAGCAGTACTTC.

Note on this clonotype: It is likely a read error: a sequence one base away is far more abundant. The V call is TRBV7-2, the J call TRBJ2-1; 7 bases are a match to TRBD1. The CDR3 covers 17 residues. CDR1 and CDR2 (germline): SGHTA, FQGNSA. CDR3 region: CAGSQDRIKTWDNEQFF. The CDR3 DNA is TGTGCCGGCAGCCAGGACAGGATAAAGACGTGGGACAATGAGCAGTTCTTC.

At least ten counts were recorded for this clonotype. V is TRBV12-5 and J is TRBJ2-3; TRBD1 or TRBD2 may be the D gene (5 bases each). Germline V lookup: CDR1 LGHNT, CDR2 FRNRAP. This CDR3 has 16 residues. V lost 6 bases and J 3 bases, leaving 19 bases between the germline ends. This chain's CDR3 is CASGATGRLITDTQYF. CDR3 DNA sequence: TGTGCTAGTGGGGCCACGGGACGTCTTATAACAGATACGCAGTATTTT.

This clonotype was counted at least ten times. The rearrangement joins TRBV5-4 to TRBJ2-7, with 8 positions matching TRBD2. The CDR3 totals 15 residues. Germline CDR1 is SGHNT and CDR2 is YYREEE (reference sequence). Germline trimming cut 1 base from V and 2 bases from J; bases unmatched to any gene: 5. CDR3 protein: CASSLFAGGAYEQYF. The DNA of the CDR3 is TGTGCCAGCAGCTTGTTCGCGGGGGGCGCCTACGAGCAGTACTTC.

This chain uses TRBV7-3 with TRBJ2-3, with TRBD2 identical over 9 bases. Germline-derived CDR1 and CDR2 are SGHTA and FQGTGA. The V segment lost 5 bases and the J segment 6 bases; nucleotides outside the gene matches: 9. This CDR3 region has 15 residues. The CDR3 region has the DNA TGTGCCAGCAGCCCGGAGGGCGGGAGGGGTGATACGCAGTATTTT. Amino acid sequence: CASSPEGGRGDTQYF. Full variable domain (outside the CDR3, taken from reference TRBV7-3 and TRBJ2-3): GAGVSQTPSNKVTEKGKYVELRCDPISGHTALYWYRQSLGQGPEFLIYFQGTGAADDSGLPNDRFFAVRPEGSVSTLKIQRTERGDSAVYLCASSPEGGRGDTQYFGPGTRLTVL.

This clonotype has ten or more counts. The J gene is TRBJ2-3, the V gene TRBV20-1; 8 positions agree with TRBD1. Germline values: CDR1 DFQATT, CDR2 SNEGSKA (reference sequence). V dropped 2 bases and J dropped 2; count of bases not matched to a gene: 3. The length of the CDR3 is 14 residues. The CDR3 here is CSARQGADTDTQYF. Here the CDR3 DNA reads TGCAGTGCTAGACAGGGGGCTGACACAGATACGCAGTATTTT.

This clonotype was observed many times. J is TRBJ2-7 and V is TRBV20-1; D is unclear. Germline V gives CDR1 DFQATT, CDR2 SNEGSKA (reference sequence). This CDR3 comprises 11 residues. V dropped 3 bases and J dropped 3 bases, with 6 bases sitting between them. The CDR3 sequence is CSASPGYEQYF. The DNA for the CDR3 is TGCAGTGCTAGTCCGGGCTACGAGCAGTACTTC.

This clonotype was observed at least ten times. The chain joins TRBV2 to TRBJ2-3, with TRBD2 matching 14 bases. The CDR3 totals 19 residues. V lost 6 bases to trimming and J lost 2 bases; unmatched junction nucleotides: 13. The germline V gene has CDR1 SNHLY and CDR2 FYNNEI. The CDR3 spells CASRVGGTSGSETTDTQYF. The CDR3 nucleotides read TGTGCCAGCAGGGTCGGCGGGACTAGCGGGAGCGAGACCACAGATACGCAGTATTTT. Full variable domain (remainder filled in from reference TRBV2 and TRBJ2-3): EPEVTQTPSHQVTQMGQEVILRCVPISNHLYFYWYRQILGQKVEFLVSFYNNEISEKSEIFDDQFSVERPDGSNFTLKIRSTKLEDSAMYFCASRVGGTSGSETTDTQYFGPGTRLTVL.

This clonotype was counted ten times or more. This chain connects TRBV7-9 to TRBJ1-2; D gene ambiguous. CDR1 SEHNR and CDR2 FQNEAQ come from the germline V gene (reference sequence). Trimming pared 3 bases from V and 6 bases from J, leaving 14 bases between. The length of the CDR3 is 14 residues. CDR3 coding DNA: TGTGCCAGCAGCTTCACGGCGGAGGAAGATGGCTACACCTTC. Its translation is CASSFTAEEDGYTF.

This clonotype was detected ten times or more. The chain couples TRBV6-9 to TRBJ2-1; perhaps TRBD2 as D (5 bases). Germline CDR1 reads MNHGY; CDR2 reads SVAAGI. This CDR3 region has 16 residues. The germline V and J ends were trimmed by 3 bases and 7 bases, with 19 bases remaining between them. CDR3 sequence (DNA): TGTGCCAGCAGTTACTCCCGGCGTACCGGGGAAAATGAGCAGTTCTTC. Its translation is CASSYSRRTGENEQFF.

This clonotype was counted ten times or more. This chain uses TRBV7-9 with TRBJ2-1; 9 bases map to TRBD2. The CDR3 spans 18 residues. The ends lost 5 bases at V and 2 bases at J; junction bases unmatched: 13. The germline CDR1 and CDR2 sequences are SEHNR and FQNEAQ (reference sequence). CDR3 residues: CASSTPRYSGGTYNEQFF. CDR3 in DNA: TGTGCCAGCAGCACTCCGCGCTATAGCGGGGGAACCTACAATGAGCAGTTCTTC.

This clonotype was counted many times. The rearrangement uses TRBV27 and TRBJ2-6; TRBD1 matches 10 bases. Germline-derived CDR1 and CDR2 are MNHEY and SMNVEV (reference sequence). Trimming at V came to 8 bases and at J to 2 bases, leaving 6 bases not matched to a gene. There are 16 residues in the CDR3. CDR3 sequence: CASGGTGATGANVLTF. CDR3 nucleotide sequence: TGTGCCAGCGGTGGGACAGGGGCAACTGGGGCCAACGTCCTGACTTTC.

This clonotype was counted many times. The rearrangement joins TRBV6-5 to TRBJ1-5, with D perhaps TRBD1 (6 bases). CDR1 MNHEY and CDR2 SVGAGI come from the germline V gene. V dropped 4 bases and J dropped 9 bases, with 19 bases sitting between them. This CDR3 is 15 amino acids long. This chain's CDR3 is CASSSLDRDTSPQHF. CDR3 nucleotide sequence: TGTGCCAGCAGTTCTCTGGACCGGGACACCTCGCCCCAGCATTTT.

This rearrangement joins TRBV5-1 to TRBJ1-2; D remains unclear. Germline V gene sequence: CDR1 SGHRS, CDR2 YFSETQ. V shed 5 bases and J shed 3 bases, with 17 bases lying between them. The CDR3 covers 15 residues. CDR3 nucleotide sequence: TGCGCCAGCAGTTTTGGAACGGTTAGTGACTATGGCTACACCTTC. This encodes CASSFGTVSDYGYTF.

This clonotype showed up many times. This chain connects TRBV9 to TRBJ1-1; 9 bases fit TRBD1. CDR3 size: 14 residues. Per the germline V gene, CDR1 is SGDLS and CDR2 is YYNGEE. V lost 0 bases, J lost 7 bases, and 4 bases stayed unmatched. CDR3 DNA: TGTGCCAGCAGCGTAGGGGACAGGGCCGTTGAAGCTTTCTTT. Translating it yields CASSVGDRAVEAFF.

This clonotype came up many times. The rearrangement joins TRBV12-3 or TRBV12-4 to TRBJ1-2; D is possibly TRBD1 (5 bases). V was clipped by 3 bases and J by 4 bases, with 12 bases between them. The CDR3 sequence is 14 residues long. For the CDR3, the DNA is TGTGCCAGCAGTTTGAAGGCAGGGCCCTATGGCTACACCTTC. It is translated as CASSLKAGPYGYTF.

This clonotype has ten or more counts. The CDR3 sequence: CAWSPTAWDTEAFF. Written as DNA, the CDR3 is TGTGCCTGGAGTCCGACCGCGTGGGACACTGAAGCTTTCTTT. The V call is TRBV30, the J call TRBJ1-1; no reliable D call. The germline gives CDR1 GTSNPN, CDR2 SVGIG (reference sequence). V shed 2 bases and J shed 3 bases, with 13 bases lying between them. The CDR3 is made up of 14 amino acids.

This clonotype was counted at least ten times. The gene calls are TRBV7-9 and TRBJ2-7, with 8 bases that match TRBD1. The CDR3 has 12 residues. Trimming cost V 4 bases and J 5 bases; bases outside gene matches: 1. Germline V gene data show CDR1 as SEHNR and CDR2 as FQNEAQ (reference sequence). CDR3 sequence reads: CASSYRGDEQYF. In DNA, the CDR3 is TGTGCCAGCAGCTACAGGGGGGACGAGCAGTACTTC.

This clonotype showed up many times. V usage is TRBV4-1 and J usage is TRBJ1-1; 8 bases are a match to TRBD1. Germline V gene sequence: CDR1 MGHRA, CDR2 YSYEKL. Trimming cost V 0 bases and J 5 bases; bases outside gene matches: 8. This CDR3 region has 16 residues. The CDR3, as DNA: TGCGCCAGCAGCCAAGACGCGACAGGGGCTTGGACTGAAGCTTTCTTT. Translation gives CASSQDATGAWTEAFF.

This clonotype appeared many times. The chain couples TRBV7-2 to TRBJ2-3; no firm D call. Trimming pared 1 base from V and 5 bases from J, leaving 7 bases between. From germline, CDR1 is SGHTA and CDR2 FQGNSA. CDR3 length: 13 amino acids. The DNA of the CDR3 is TGTGCCAGCAGCTTAGAGGCCGAAGATACGCAGTATTTT. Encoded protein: CASSLEAEDTQYF.

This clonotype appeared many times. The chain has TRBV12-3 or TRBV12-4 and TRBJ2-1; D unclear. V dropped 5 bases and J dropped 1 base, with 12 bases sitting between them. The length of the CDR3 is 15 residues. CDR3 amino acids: CASSKASWSYNEQFF. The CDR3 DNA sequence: TGTGCCAGCAGTAAGGCCAGTTGGTCCTACAATGAGCAGTTCTTC.

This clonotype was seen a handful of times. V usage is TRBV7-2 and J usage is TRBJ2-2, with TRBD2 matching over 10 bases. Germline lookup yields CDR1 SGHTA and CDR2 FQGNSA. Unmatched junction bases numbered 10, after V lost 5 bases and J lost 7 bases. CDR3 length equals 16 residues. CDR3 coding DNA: TGTGCCAGCAGCCCGATAAATAGCGGGAGGAACGGGGAGCTGTTTTTT. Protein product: CASSPINSGRNGELFF.

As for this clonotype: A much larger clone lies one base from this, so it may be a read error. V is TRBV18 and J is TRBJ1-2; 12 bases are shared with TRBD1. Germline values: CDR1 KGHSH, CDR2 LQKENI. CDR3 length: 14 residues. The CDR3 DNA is TGTGTCAGCTCACCAGTACCGGGACAGGGGGCGTACACCTTC. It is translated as CVSSPVPGQGAYTF.

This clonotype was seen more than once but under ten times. CDR3 bases: TGCAGTGCTAGAGATCATGGCCTCGGAAATTCACCCCTCCACTTT. It yields the protein CSARDHGLGNSPLHF. V gene TRBV20-1 combines with J gene TRBJ1-6; D call uncertain. Germline loops: CDR1 DFQATT, CDR2 SNEGSKA (reference sequence). V lost 0 bases, J lost 7 bases, and 13 bases lay in between. This CDR3 contains 15 residues.

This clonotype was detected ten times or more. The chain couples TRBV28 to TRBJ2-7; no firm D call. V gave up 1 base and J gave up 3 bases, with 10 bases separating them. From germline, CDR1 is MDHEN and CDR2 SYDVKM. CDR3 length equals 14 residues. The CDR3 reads CASSLFKALYEQYF. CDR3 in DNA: TGTGCCAGCAGTTTATTTAAGGCCCTCTACGAGCAGTACTTC.

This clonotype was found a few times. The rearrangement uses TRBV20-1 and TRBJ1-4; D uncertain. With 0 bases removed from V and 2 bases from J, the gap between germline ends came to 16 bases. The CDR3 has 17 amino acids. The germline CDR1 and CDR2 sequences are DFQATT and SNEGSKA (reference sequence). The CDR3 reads CSARDREWSGTNEKLFF. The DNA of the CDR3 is TGCAGTGCTAGAGATCGGGAGTGGAGCGGGACTAATGAAAAACTGTTTTTT.

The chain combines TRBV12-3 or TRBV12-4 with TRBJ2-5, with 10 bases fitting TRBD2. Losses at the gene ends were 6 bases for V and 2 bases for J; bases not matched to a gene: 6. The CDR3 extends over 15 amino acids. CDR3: CASRSSGGQQETQYF. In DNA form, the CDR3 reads TGTGCCAGCAGATCTAGCGGGGGACAACAAGAGACCCAGTACTTC.

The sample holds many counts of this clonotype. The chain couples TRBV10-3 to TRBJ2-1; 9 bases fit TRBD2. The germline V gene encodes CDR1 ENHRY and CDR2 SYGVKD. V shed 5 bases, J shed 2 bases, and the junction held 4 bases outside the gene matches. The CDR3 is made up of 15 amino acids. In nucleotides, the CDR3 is TGTGCCATCAGTCTTCAGCGGGAGGCCTACAATGAGCAGTTCTTC. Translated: CAISLQREAYNEQFF.